This entry describes one T cell receptor beta chain. These data belong to a study of blood T cell repertoires in COVID-19. Study at large: Researchers got acute and convalescent COVID-19 samples from the United States, Italy and Spain. The cDNA or gDNA used as material had been derived from T cells, B-cell-depleted T cells, or PBMCs.

Original processing methods: Reference gene primers were amplified, and this amplification served to estimate nucleated cell counts. Repertoires were generated with immunoSEQ multiplex PCR, while TCRdb's copy carries only in-frame clones and drops some. The V and J calls and clone size were taken over from that table, and D and trimming were inferred from the DNA. The data show 61,000 or so clones, with around 88% seen just once and about 18% held by the top ten. This TCR derives from a woman aged 80 or older with active COVID-19. Sequencing input: peripheral blood.

This CDR3 reads CASSLNRLAGHEQYF. CDR3 coding DNA: TGTGCCAGCAGTTTAAATCGCCTAGCGGGCCACGAGCAGTACTTC. The V call is TRBV27, the J call TRBJ2-7; 8 bases are a match to TRBD2. The CDR3 sequence is 15 residues long. Germline-derived CDR1 and CDR2 are MNHEY and SMNVEV (reference sequence). J gave up 5 bases and V 2 bases, and 8 bases lay outside the gene matches.